The clone carrying this T cell receptor (beta chain) appeared a few times. The antigen is not known. These data belong to a study of response to subunit inactivated influenza vaccine. General study results and limits: New T cells are recruited in small numbers by each seasonal influenza vaccination, according to the authors' suggestion.

TCRdb re-analysed the RT-PCR reads in MiXCR, keeping a single row per CDR3 protein. The sample carries 290,000 or so distinct CDR3 sequences, 20% to 25% recorded once. The sequence was collected from a man aged 50 to 69 who received an inactivated influenza vaccine. The sample was PBMCs from blood, taken roughly 20 months after vaccination.

CDR3 residues: CASSAGVGDYGYTF. The CDR3 nucleotides are TGTGCCAGCAGCGCCGGGGTGGGGGACTATGGCTACACCTTC. The chain has TRBV11-2 and TRBJ1-2, with D possibly matching TRBD1 (5 bases). The CDR3 is made up of 14 amino acids. The ends were cut back, 5 bases at V and 3 bases at J, with 13 bases in the middle. Germline CDR1 SGHAT, CDR2 FQNNGV.